The 26 T cell receptor beta chains below all came from one sample that was sequenced in a study of blood T cell repertoires in COVID-19. This table comes from immunoSEQ multiplex PCR, and its TCRdb copy is limited to in-frame clones, with some not included. The table includes nearly 300,000 clones, roughly 83% detected once. The sample taken for sequencing was peripheral blood. Source of these receptors: a human donor with COVID-19, enrolled during active disease. The donor label of this sample is uncertain.

This rearrangement joins TRBV9 to TRBJ2-3, with 7 positions matching TRBD2. The CDR3 is 13 amino acids. Trimming removed 7 bases from V and 2 bases from J; junction bases left unmatched: 4. The germline V gene encodes CDR1 SGDLS and CDR2 YYNGEE. The CDR3 loop is CASQRDYTDTQYF. For the CDR3, the DNA is TGTGCCAGCCAGAGGGACTACACAGATACGCAGTATTTT.

DNA for the CDR3: TGCAGCGGCCAATCGACAGGGGCCTACAATGAGCAGTTCTTC. It yields the protein CSGQSTGAYNEQFF. The chain employs TRBV29-1 and TRBJ2-1; TRBD1 aligns across 8 bases. Germline V gives CDR1 SQVTM, CDR2 ANQGSEA. Trimming removed 7 bases from V and 2 bases from J; junction bases left unmatched: 7. The CDR3 runs to 14 residues.

The CDR3 loop reads CASSRQGANSPLHF. CDR3 DNA sequence: TGTGCCAGCAGCCGACAGGGGGCCAATTCACCCCTCCACTTT. V usage is TRBV28 and J usage is TRBJ1-6; 10 nucleotides align to TRBD1. The CDR3 runs to 14 residues. CDR1 and CDR2 from the germline V gene are MDHEN and SYDVKM. With 6 bases clipped from V and 7 bases from J, the junction kept 3 bases outside the gene matches.

This chain links TRBV27 with TRBJ2-5, with 7 nucleotides matching TRBD2. V shed 2 bases, J shed 2 bases, and the junction held 8 bases outside the gene matches. This CDR3 spans 16 amino acids. Germline V gene data show CDR1 as MNHEY and CDR2 as SMNVEV (reference sequence). The CDR3 DNA is TGTGCCAGCAGTTTAGGGGGGACTACCGGTCAAGAGACCCAGTACTTC. This gives the protein CASSLGGTTGQETQYF.

Only a few counts were recorded for this clone. The gene calls are TRBV28 and TRBJ2-2; TRBD1 aligns across 7 bases. Germline trimming cut 6 bases from V and 6 bases from J; bases unmatched to any gene: 7. This CDR3 is built from 14 residues. Germline loops: CDR1 MDHEN, CDR2 SYDVKM. CDR3 sequence: CASRIQGFAGELFF. Here the CDR3 DNA reads TGTGCCAGCAGGATACAGGGGTTTGCCGGGGAGCTGTTTTTT.

The V gene is TRBV28, the J gene TRBJ1-4, with D hard to call. Germline CDR1 and CDR2: MDHEN and SYDVKM. The CDR3 consists of 13 residues. With 8 bases removed from V and 4 bases from J, the gap between germline ends came to 11 bases. CDR3 in DNA: TGTGCCAGCGGAGGACGGATTAATGAAAAACTGTTTTTT. Its translation is CASGGRINEKLFF.

In its sample, this clone was seen once. This chain connects TRBV28 to TRBJ1-5; 11 positions match TRBD1. Germline V gives CDR1 MDHEN, CDR2 SYDVKM. Unmatched junction bases numbered 8, after V lost 8 bases and J lost 8 bases. CDR3 length: 14 amino acids. Here the CDR3 DNA reads TGTGCCAGCGTGAGGACAGGGGGCCTGAAGCCCCAGCATTTT. Its protein is CASVRTGGLKPQHF.

The CDR3 coding sequence is TGTGCCAGCAGCAGAGGGACACTTACCTACGAGCAGTACTTC. Residues: CASSRGTLTYEQYF. The chain carries TRBV7-9 and TRBJ2-7, with a weak D call TRBD1 (6 bases). Trimming removed 5 bases at V and 2 bases at J, with 13 bases between. Per germline, CDR1 SEHNR and CDR2 FQNEAQ (reference sequence). The CDR3 consists of 14 residues.

The chain uses TRBV7-2 and TRBJ2-5; tentative D call: TRBD1 (6 bases). The CDR3 covers 14 residues. Germline CDR1 and CDR2: SGHTA and FQGNSA. V gave up 3 bases and J gave up 2 bases, with 10 bases separating them. CDR3 loop: CASSFRQVQETQYF. CDR3 in DNA: TGTGCCAGCAGCTTCAGACAGGTACAAGAGACCCAGTACTTC. Drawing the rest from reference TRBV7-2 and TRBJ2-5, the complete variable domain is GAGVSQSPSNKVTEKGKDVELRCDPISGHTALYWYRQSLGQGLEFLIYFQGNSAPDKSGLPSDRFSAERTGGSVSTLTIQRTQQEDSAVYLCASSFRQVQETQYFGPGTRLLVL.

The chain has TRBV2 and TRBJ1-2; possible D gene TRBD1, 6 bases. Germline CDR1 SNHLY, CDR2 FYNNEI. Trimming removed 4 bases at V and 3 bases at J, with 9 bases between. This CDR3 is 13 amino acids long. The CDR3 sequence is CASSVPGDYGYTF. The CDR3 region has the DNA TGTGCCAGCAGTGTACCAGGGGACTATGGCTACACCTTC.

This chain connects TRBV6-5 to TRBJ1-4, with D possibly TRBD1 on 5 matching bases. The V end was cut by 9 bases, the J end by 3 bases, with 14 bases between. Germline CDR1 is MNHEY and CDR2 is SVGAGI. This CDR3 contains 14 residues. CDR3 coding DNA: TGTGCCAGTGGGGCTCTGTGGGCTAATGAAAAACTGTTTTTT. This sequence encodes CASGALWANEKLFF.

V is TRBV27 and J is TRBJ2-5, with 7 bases lining up with TRBD2. CDR3 length: 19 amino acids. The V gene's germline CDR1 is MNHEY and CDR2 SMNVEV (reference sequence). V lost 2 bases and J lost 5; bases outside the gene matches: 20. CDR3: CASSLGGGFGPSGWETQYF. Written as DNA, the CDR3 is TGTGCCAGCAGTTTAGGGGGGGGATTTGGCCCATCGGGGTGGGAGACCCAGTACTTC.

The V gene is TRBV29-1, the J gene TRBJ1-2; D not resolved. V was shortened by 7 bases and J by 4 bases, with 19 bases between the two germline ends. The CDR3 runs 14 residues. Germline V CDR1 and CDR2: SQVTM, ANQGSEA. The CDR3 DNA is TGCAGCGCCCTATCGGCTGACAAGCTCTATGGCTACACCTTC. Protein product: CSALSADKLYGYTF.

The gene calls are TRBV5-4 and TRBJ1-2; 7 bases align to TRBD1. This CDR3 spans 15 amino acids. Germline V gene sequence: CDR1 SGHNT, CDR2 YYREEE (reference sequence). V shed 6 bases, J shed 4 bases, and the junction held 12 bases outside the gene matches. The CDR3 DNA is TGTGCCAGCACCCGCGTACGACAGGGCGGCTATGGCTACACCTTC. Its protein product is CASTRVRQGGYGYTF.

This rearrangement joins TRBV5-1 to TRBJ2-3; TRBD2 aligns across 8 bases. J lost 4 bases, V lost 2 bases, and 3 bases had no gene match. Germline assignment: CDR1 SGHRS and CDR2 YFSETQ. The CDR3 length is 14 residues. The chain's CDR3 is CASSLIAGSDTQYF. The DNA of the CDR3 is TGCGCCAGCAGCTTAATAGCGGGATCAGATACGCAGTATTTT.

J is TRBJ2-5 and V is TRBV11-2, with TRBD2 as a possible D gene (6 bases). Per the germline V gene, CDR1 is SGHAT and CDR2 is FQNNGV. V gave up 3 bases and J gave up 3 bases, with 14 bases separating them. There are 15 residues in the CDR3. CDR3 coding DNA: TGTGCCAGCAGCTTGAATTCGGGAGCGGAAGAGACCCAGTACTTC. Amino acids: CASSLNSGAEETQYF. The variable domain in full, with the rest retrieved from reference TRBV11-2 and TRBJ2-5, is EAGVAQSPRYKIIEKRQSVAFWCNPISGHATLYWYQQILGQGPKLLIQFQNNGVVDDSQLPKDRFSAERLKGVDSTLKIQPAKLEDSAVYLCASSLNSGAEETQYFGPGTRLLVL.

The chain carries TRBV28 and TRBJ1-1, with TRBD1 as a possible D gene (5 bases). The CDR3 has 16 residues. Trimming took off 4 bases at V and 0 bases at J, with 15 bases between the two ends. Germline-derived CDR1 and CDR2 are MDHEN and SYDVKM. The CDR3 region has the DNA TGTGCCAGCAGTTCCCCCGGTAAGGGGATGAACACTGAAGCTTTCTTT. Protein: CASSSPGKGMNTEAFF. Based on the CDR3 plus reference TRBV28 and TRBJ1-1, the full variable domain is DVKVTQSSRYLVKRTGEKVFLECVQDMDHENMFWYRQDPGLGLRLIYFSYDVKMKEKGDIPEGYSVSREKKERFSLILESASTNQTSMYLCASSSPGKGMNTEAFFGQGTRLTVV.

The CDR3 region has the DNA TGTGCCAGCAGTTACTCGAACAGGCCCGCTAACTATGGCTACACCTTC. It is translated as CASSYSNRPANYGYTF. The rearrangement joins TRBV6-5 to TRBJ1-2; possible D gene TRBD1, 5 bases. The germline V and J ends were trimmed by 0 bases and 0 bases, with 11 bases remaining between them. The CDR3 is 16 amino acids. From germline, CDR1 is MNHEY and CDR2 SVGAGI.

A note on this clone: Within the sample, other DNA sequences also encode this same CDR3. The chain couples TRBV9 to TRBJ2-3; tentative D call: TRBD2 (6 bases). Trimming removed 2 bases at V and 6 bases at J, with 7 bases between. The CDR3 consists of 12 residues. The V gene's germline CDR1 is SGDLS and CDR2 YYNGEE. The CDR3 here is CASSVAGDTQYF. Here the CDR3 DNA reads TGTGCCAGCAGCGTCGCGGGGGATACGCAGTATTTT.

This chain uses TRBV30 with TRBJ2-7, with 7 bases identical to TRBD1. This CDR3 is built from 15 residues. Unmatched junction bases numbered 10, after V lost 3 bases and J lost 2 bases. Germline assignment: CDR1 GTSNPN and CDR2 SVGIG (reference sequence). The CDR3 loop is CAWRQRTGRAYEQYF. The CDR3 DNA is TGTGCCTGGAGGCAGAGGACAGGCCGCGCCTACGAGCAGTACTTC.

The chain is built from TRBV15 and TRBJ2-3, with D hard to call. Germline CDR1 LNHNV, CDR2 YYDKDF (reference sequence). Trimming pared 4 bases from V and 0 bases from J, leaving 11 bases between. This CDR3 is 15 amino acids long. This chain's CDR3 is CATSNRRGSTDTQYF. In nucleotides, the CDR3 is TGTGCCACCAGCAACCGGAGAGGCAGCACAGATACGCAGTATTTT.

The chain combines TRBV10-3 with TRBJ2-7; D not resolved. Between the trimmed V and J ends, which lost 5 bases and 7 bases, there was a span of 15 bases. Germline CDR1 ENHRY, CDR2 SYGVKD. This CDR3 contains 13 residues. CDR3 nucleotide sequence: TGTGCCATCAGTTGGTCACCCGAACAGGAGCAGTACTTC. This sequence encodes CAISWSPEQEQYF.

The genes are TRBV30 and TRBJ1-4; 7 bases fit TRBD1. The CDR3 runs to 13 residues. The V segment lost 3 bases and the J segment 5 bases; nucleotides outside the gene matches: 3. Germline CDR1 GTSNPN, CDR2 SVGIG (reference sequence). The CDR3, as DNA: TGTGCCTGGAGCCGACAGGGAAATGAAAAACTGTTTTTT. Translated, it gives CAWSRQGNEKLFF.

The chain carries TRBV3-1 (or the pseudogene TRBV3-2) and TRBJ2-7; D possibly corresponds to TRBD2 (5 bases). Trimming left V 1 base short and J 6 bases short, with 7 bases between. Germline V gene sequence: CDR1 LGHDT, CDR2 YNNKEL (reference sequence). This CDR3 is built from 12 residues. In nucleotides, the CDR3 is TGTGCCAGCAGCCAAGGGGAGCGCGAGCAGTACTTC. This encodes CASSQGEREQYF.

The gene calls are TRBV24-1 and TRBJ2-1; possibly TRBD2 for D (5 bases). CDR1 and CDR2 (germline): KGHDR, SFDVKD. The ends were cut back, 9 bases at V and 0 bases at J, with 14 bases in the middle. The CDR3 runs 15 residues. CDR3 residues: CATARSGNSYNEQFF. The DNA for the CDR3 is TGTGCCACCGCCCGAAGCGGAAACTCCTACAATGAGCAGTTCTTC.

This CDR3 is CACRRERNEQYF. Written as DNA, the CDR3 is TGTGCCTGCCGGCGGGAGAGAAACGAGCAGTACTTC. The rearrangement links TRBV2 to TRBJ2-7, with TRBD2 matching over 7 bases. CDR1 is SNHLY and CDR2 is FYNNEI in the germline V gene. V was pared by 11 bases and J by 5 bases, with 9 bases of the junction left unmatched. The CDR3 spans 12 residues.